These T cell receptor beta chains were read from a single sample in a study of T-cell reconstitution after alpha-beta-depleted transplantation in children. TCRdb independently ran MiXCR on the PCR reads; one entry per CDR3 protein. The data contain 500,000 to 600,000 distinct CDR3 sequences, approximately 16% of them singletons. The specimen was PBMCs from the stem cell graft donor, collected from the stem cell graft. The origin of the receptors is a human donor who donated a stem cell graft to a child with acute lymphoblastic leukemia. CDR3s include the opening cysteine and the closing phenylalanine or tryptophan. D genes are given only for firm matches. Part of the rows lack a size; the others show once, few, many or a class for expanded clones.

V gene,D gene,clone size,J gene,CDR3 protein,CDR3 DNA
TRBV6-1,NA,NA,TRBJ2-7,CASSDNLFPYEQYF,TGTGCCAGCAGTGATAATCTTTTCCCCTACGAGCAGTACTTC
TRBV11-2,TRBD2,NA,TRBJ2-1,CASSSRTSGRWNEQFF,TGTGCCAGCAGCTCCAGGACTAGCGGGAGGTGGAATGAGCAGTTCTTC
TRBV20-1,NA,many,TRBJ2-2,CSAAAGATGELFF,TGCAGTGCTGCCGCTGGGGCAACCGGGGAGCTGTTTTTT
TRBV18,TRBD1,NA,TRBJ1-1,CASSPLTGGGRTEAFF,TGTGCCAGCTCACCCCTCACAGGGGGCGGGCGGACTGAAGCTTTCTTT
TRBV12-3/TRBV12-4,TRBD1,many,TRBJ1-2,CASSFDRGRLFNYGYTF,TGTGCCAGCAGTTTCGATAGGGGGCGGCTTTTTAACTATGGCTACACCTTC
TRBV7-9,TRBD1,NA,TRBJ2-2,CASSHGTANTGELFF,TGTGCCAGCAGCCATGGGACAGCAAACACCGGGGAGCTGTTTTTT
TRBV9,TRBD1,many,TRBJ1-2,CASSFETGAPYGYTF,TGTGCCAGCAGCTTTGAGACAGGGGCGCCTTATGGCTACACCTTC
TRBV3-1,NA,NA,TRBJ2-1,CASSQGPGSRRDNEQFF,TGTGCCAGCAGCCAAGGTCCCGGGAGCCGCCGGGACAATGAGCAGTTCTTC
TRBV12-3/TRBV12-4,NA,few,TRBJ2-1,CASSLYQGPPVNEQFF,TGTGCCAGCAGTTTATATCAGGGGCCTCCGGTGAATGAGCAGTTCTTC
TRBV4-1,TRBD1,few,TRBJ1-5,CASSHWTGGQPQHF,TGCGCCAGCAGTCACTGGACAGGGGGTCAGCCCCAGCATTTT
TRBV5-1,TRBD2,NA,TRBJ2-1,CASTPGGLAGYNEQFF,TGCGCCAGCACCCCGGGGGGACTAGCGGGCTACAATGAGCAGTTCTTC
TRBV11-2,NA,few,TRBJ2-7,CASSSQGTLYEQYF,TGTGCCAGCAGCTCCCAGGGGACCCTCTACGAGCAGTACTTC
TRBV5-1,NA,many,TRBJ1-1,CASSPGMALEAFF,TGCGCCAGCAGCCCGGGGATGGCTCTAGAAGCTTTCTTT
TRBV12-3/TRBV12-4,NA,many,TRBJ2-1,CASSIDNRDNEQFF,TGTGCCAGCAGTATTGACAACCGCGACAATGAGCAGTTCTTC
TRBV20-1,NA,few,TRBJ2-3,CSARGRRTSTDTQYF,TGCAGTGCTAGGGGCCGGCGTACTAGCACAGATACGCAGTATTTT
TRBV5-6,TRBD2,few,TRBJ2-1,CASSFLAGRGNEQFF,TGTGCCAGCAGCTTTCTAGCGGGTAGGGGCAATGAGCAGTTCTTC
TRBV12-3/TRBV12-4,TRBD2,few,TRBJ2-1,CASSWTSGRPGGEQFF,TGTGCCAGCAGTTGGACTAGCGGGAGGCCTGGCGGTGAGCAGTTCTTC
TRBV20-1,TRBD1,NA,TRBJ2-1,CSASSDRGLNEQFF,TGCAGTGCTAGTTCGGACAGGGGTCTGAATGAGCAGTTCTTC
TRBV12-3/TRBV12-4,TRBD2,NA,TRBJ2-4,CASSLGGRRDIQYF,TGTGCCAGCAGTTTGGGCGGGAGAAGAGACATTCAGTACTTC
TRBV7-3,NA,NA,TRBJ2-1,CASSLTSGLWAF,TGTGCCAGCAGCTTAACGTCAGGGCTCTGGGCATTC
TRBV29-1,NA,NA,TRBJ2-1,CSVEVGNYNEQFF,TGCAGCGTTGAAGTCGGGAACTACAATGAGCAGTTCTTC
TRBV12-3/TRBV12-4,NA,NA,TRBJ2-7,CASRRYGGSYEQYF,TGTGCCAGCAGGCGTTATGGGGGCTCCTACGAGCAGTACTTC
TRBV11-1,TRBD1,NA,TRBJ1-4,CASSSGTGKRLTNEKLFF,TGTGCCAGCAGCTCGGGGACAGGGAAGAGGCTAACTAATGAAAAACTGTTTTTT
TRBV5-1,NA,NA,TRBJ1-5,CASSLSGASPQHF,TGCGCCAGCAGCTTGTCAGGGGCAAGCCCCCAGCATTTT
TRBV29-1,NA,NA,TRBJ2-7,CSAIKGEQYF,TGCAGCGCAATAAAGGGCGAGCAGTACTTC
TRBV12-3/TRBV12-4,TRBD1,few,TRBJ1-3,CASSFNPGQGSGNTIYF,TGTGCCAGCAGTTTTAACCCGGGACAGGGCTCTGGAAACACCATATATTTT
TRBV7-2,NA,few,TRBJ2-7,CASSLGLLGDYEQYF,TGTGCCAGCAGCTTAGGACTACTAGGGGACTACGAGCAGTACTTC
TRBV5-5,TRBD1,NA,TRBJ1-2,CASSLGSGQINGYTF,TGTGCCAGCAGCTTGGGGTCGGGACAGATAAATGGCTACACCTTC
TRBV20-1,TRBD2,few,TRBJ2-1,CSADETSGRAFEQFF,TGCAGTGCCGATGAGACTAGCGGGAGGGCCTTTGAGCAGTTCTTC
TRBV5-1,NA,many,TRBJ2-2,CASSSTAEPTGELFF,TGCGCCAGCAGCTCTACGGCGGAGCCCACCGGGGAGCTGTTTTTT
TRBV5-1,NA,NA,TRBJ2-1,CASSGGPAGNEQFF,TGCGCCAGCAGCGGCGGCCCGGCCGGCAATGAGCAGTTCTTC
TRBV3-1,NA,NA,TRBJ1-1,CASSQRFEAFF,TGTGCCAGCAGCCAACGATTTGAAGCTTTCTTT
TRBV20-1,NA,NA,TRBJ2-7,CSAWVTYEQYF,TGCAGTGCTTGGGTAACCTACGAGCAGTACTTC
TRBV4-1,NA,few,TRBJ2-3,CASSQAGLLRSSDTQYF,TGCGCCAGCAGCCAGGCTGGACTACTCAGATCCTCAGATACGCAGTATTTT
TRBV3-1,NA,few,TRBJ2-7,CASSQDPRDWTYEQYF,TGTGCCAGCAGCCAAGACCCCCGGGACTGGACCTACGAGCAGTACTTC
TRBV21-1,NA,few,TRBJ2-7,CASSKRQTGGHEQYF,TGTGCCAGCAGCAAAAGGCAGACGGGGGGACACGAGCAGTACTTC
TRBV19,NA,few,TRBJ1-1,CASSMGGITEAFF,TGTGCCAGTAGTATGGGTGGGATCACTGAAGCTTTCTTT
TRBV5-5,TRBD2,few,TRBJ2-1,CASSLGTSGVYNEQFF,TGTGCCAGCAGTCTTGGGACTAGCGGAGTCTACAATGAGCAGTTCTTC
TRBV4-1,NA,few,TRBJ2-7,CASSFALATSYEQYF,TGCGCCAGCAGCTTCGCCCTAGCGACTTCCTACGAGCAGTACTTC
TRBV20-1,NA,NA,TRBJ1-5,CSAEVRTGIQPQHF,TGCAGTGCGGAGGTCCGGACGGGGATTCAGCCCCAGCATTTT